This T cell receptor (beta chain) was profiled in a study of T-cell memory formation after mild COVID-19. Study-level results: Of the contracting clones, CD4+ ones lay mainly in CM and EM, and CD8+ ones in EMRA.

This clonotype was recorded a few times. Its antigen is as yet unknown. Each CDR3 protein is one row after TCRdb ran MiXCR on the 5' RACE reads. The data contain about 390,000 distinct CDR3 sequences, about a sixth of them singletons. The V segment lost 5 bases and the J segment 9 bases; nucleotides outside the gene matches: 11. The CDR3 loop spans 14 amino acids. CDR1 and CDR2 from the germline V gene are SNHLY and FYNNEI. The TCR was taken from a man younger than 35 who had mild COVID-19 (a few samples of this study predate the infection). Cell type and time point are not known. The chain links TRBV2 to TRBJ1-1, with 8 bases matching TRBD1. Material: PBMCs or a T cell subset sorted from them (not recorded which). The CDR3 reads CASSLQGAGGKAFF. CDR3 sequence (DNA): TGTGCCAGCAGTCTCCAGGGGGCAGGGGGGAAAGCTTTCTTT.